One T cell receptor (beta chain) is described in this entry. Its antigen is unidentified. CDR3 size: 15 residues. V lost 1 base and J 2 bases, leaving 10 bases between the germline ends. Germline V gives CDR1 LGHNA, CDR2 YNFKEQ. Sequenced by immunoSEQ multiplex PCR; TCRdb stores in-frame clones only, minus some. The sample gives some 69,000 clones, 75% to 85% of which show up once; more than 12% is in the top ten. The data derive from a study of T cell responses to AZD1222 COVID-19 vaccine. Study-level results: The repertoires were collected only after the peak T cell response. In a largely white British group with more females than males, clonal diversity was possibly underestimated. Researchers report vaccine-associated CD4 TCRs spanning spike, with dominance at 160-218 and 743-854. Spike-specific TCR depth and breadth grew after two AZD1222 doses.

The receptor was derived from an adult who received the AZD1222 COVID-19 vaccine. The source was peripheral blood, collected 28 days after the second AZD1222 dose. The rearrangement links TRBV4-2 to TRBJ2-3, with TRBD2 as a possible D gene (6 bases). Here the CDR3 DNA reads TGTGCCAGCAGCCAAGGACTAGTTCCCACAGATACGCAGTATTTT. Translated, it gives CASSQGLVPTDTQYF.